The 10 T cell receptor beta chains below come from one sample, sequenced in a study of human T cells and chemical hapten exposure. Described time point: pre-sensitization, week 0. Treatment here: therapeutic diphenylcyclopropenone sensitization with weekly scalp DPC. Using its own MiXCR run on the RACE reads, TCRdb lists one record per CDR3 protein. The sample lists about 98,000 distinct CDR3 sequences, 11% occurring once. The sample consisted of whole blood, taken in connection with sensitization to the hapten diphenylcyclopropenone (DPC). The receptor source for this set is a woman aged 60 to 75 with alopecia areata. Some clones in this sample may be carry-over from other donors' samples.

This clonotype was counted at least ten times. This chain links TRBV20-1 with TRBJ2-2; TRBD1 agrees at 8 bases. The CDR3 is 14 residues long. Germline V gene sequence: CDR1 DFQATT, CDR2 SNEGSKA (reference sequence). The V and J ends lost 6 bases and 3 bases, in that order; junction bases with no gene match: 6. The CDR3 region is CSANSGGHTGELFF. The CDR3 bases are TGCAGTGCCAACTCAGGGGGCCACACCGGGGAGCTGTTTTTT.

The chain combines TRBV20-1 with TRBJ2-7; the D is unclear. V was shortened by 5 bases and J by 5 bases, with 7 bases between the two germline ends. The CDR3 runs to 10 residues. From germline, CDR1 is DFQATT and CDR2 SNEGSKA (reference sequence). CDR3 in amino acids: CSALLNEQYF. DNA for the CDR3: TGCAGTGCTCTCCTGAACGAGCAGTACTTC.

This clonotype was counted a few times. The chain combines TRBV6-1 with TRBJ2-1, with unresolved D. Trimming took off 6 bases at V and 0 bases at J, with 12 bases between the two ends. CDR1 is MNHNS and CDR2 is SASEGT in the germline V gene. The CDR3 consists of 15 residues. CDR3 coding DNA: TGTGCCAGCAGAATCACCTTAGGCTCCTACAATGAGCAGTTCTTC. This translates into CASRITLGSYNEQFF.

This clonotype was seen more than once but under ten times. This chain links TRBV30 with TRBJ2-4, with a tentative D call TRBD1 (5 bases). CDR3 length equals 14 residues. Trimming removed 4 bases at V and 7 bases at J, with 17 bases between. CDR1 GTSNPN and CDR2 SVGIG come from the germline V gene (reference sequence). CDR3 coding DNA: TGTGCCTGGAATGGACAAGAAGACAGCAACATTCAGTACTTC. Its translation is CAWNGQEDSNIQYF.

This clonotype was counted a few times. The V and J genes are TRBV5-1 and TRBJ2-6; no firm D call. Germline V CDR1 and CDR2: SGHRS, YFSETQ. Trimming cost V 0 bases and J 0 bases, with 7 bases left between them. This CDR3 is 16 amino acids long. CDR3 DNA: TGCGCCAGCAGCTTGGAAGTTACCTCTGGGGCCAACGTCCTGACTTTC. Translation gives CASSLEVTSGANVLTF.

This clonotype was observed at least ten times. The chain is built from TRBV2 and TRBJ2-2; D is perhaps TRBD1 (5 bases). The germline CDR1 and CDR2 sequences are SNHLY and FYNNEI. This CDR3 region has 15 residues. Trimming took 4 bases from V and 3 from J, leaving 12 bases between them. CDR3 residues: CASSVTDTHTGELFF. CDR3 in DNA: TGTGCCAGCAGTGTTACGGACACCCACACCGGGGAGCTGTTTTTT.

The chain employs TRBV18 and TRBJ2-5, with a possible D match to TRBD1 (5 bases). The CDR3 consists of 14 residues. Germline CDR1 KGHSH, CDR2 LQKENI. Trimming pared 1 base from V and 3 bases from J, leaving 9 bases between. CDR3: CASSPRQNKETQYF. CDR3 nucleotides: TGTGCCAGCTCACCACGACAGAACAAAGAGACCCAGTACTTC. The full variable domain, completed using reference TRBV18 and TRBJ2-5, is NAGVMQNPRHLVRRRGQEARLRCSPMKGHSHVYWYRQLPEEGLKFMVYLQKENIIDESGMPKERFSAEFPKEGPSILRIQQVVRGDSAAYFCASSPRQNKETQYFGPGTRLLVL.

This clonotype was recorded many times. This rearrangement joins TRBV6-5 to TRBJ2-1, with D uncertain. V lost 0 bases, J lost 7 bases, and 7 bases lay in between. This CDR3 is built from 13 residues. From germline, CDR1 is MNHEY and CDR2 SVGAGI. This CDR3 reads CASSYSRQNEQFF. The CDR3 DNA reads TGTGCCAGCAGTTACTCGCGGCAAAATGAGCAGTTCTTC.

The CDR3 protein is CASSRGGGETQYF. In nucleotides, the CDR3 is TGTGCCAGTAGCCGCGGGGGAGGGGAGACCCAGTACTTC. The chain carries TRBV19 and TRBJ2-5; 7 bases match TRBD2. The CDR3 consists of 13 residues. With V trimmed by 6 bases and J by 5 bases, 6 bases remained unmatched. The germline CDR1 and CDR2 sequences are LNHDA and SQIVND (reference sequence).

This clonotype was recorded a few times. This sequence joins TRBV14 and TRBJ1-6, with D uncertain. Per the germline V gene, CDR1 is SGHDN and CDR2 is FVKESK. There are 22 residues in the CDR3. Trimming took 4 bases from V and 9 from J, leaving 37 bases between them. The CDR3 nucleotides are TGTGCCAGCAGCCCTAGAGCATCAGTGGCTGCTGGGAAGTGGTGGTCGGGTTCACCCCTCCACTTT. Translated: CASSPRASVAAGKWWSGSPLHF.